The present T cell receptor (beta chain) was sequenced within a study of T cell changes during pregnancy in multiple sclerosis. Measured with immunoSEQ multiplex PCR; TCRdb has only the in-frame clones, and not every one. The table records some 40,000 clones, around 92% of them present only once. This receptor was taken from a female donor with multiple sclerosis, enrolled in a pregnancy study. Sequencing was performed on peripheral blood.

CDR3 nucleotides: TGCAGCGTGTCCGGGACTAGCTTCGGGGAGGCCCAGTACTTC. As protein: CSVSGTSFGEAQYF. This chain joins TRBV29-1 and TRBJ2-5; 9 bases map to TRBD2. V was clipped by 6 bases and J by 9 bases; unmatched bases: 14. CDR1 and CDR2 from the germline V gene are SQVTM and ANQGSEA. This CDR3 is 14 amino acids long.